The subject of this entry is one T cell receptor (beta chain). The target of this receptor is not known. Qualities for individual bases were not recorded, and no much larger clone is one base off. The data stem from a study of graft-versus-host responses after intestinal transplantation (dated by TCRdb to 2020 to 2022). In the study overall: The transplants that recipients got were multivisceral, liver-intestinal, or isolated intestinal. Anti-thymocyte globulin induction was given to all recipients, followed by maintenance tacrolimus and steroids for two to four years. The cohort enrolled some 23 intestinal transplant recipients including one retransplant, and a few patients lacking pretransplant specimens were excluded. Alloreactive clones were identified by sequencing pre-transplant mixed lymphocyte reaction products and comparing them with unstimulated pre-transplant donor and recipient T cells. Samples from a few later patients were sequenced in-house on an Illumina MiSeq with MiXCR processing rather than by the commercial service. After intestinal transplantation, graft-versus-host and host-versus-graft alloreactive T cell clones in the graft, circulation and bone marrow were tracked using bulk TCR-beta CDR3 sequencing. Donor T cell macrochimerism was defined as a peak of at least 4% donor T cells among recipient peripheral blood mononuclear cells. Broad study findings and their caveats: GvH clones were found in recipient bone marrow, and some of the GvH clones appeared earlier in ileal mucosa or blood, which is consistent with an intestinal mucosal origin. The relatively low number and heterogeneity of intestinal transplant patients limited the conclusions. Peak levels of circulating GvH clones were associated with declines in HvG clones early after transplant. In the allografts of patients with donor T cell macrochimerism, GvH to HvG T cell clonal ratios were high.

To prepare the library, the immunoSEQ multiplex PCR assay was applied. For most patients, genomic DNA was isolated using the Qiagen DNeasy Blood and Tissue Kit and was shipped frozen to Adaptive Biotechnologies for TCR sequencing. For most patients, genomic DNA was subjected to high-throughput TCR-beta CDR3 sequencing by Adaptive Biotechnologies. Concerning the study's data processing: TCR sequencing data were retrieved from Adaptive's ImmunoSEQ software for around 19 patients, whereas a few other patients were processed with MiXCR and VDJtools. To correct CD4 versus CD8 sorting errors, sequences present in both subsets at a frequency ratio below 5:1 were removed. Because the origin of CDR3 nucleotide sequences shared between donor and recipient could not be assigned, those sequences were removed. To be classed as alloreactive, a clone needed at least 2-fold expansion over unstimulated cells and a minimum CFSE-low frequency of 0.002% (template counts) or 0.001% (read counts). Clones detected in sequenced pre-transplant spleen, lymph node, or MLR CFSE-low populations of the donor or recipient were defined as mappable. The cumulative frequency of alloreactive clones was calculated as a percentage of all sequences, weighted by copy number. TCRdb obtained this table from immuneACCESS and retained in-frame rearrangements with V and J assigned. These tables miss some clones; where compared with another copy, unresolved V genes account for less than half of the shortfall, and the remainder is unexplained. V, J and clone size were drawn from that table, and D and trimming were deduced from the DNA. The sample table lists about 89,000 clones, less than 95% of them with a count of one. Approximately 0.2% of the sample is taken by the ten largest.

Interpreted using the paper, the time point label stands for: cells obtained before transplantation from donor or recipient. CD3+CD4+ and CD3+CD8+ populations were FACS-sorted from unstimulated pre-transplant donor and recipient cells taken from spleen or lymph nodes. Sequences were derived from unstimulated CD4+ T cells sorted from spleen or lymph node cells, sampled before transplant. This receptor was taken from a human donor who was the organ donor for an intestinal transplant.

The CDR3 region: CASSFNTGGFPQHF. The DNA is as follows: TGTGCCAGCAGTTTTAATACAGGAGGTTTCCCCCAGCATTTT. The chain joins TRBV27 to TRBJ1-5; perhaps TRBD1 is the D gene, with 5 bases matching. Counted from cysteine to phenylalanine, this CDR3 has 14 amino acids. Only the CDR3 part of the read is kept: 42 bases, read in frame from the first base. Deletion took 3 bases off V and 10 bases off J, with a span of 16 bases between the germline ends. The germline V gene (reference sequence) supplies CDR1 MNHEY and CDR2 SMNVEV.